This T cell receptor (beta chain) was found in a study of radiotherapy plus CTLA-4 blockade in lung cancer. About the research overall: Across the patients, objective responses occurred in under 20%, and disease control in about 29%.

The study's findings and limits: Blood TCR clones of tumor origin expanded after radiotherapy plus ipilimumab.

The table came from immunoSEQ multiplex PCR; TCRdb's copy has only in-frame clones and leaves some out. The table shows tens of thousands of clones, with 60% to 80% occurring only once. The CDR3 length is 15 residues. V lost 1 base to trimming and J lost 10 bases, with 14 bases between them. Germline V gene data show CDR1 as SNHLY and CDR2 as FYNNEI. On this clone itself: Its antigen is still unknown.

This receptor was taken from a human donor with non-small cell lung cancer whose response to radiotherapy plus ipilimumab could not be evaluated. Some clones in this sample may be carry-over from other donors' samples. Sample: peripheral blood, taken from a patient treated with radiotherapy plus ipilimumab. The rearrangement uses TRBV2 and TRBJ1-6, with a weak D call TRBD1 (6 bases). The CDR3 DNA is TGTGCCAGCAGTGAAGAGCAGGGGTGGGGATCACCCCTCCACTTT. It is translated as CASSEEQGWGSPLHF. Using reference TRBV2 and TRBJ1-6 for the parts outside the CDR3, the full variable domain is EPEVTQTPSHQVTQMGQEVILRCVPISNHLYFYWYRQILGQKVEFLVSFYNNEISEKSEIFDDQFSVERPDGSNFTLKIRSTKLEDSAMYFCASSEEQGWGSPLHFGNGTRLTVT.